This T cell receptor beta chain appears in the sequencing data of a study of T cells in Graves' hyperthyroidism and ophthalmopathy. Study details: The authors collected peripheral blood at initial diagnosis, before any treatment.

Germline assignment: CDR1 LNHNV and CDR2 YYDKDF (reference sequence). The length of the CDR3 is 12 residues. The ends were cut back, 0 bases at V and 3 bases at J, with 3 bases in the middle. Among the patients, aged 18 to 65, hyperthyroidism was newly diagnosed and had lasted under 2 months. Investigators excluded patients with uncontrolled infection, other autoimmune disease, pregnancy or lactation. Used for diagnoses were clinical symptoms, serum thyroxine and TRAb, thyroid ultrasound and orbital computed tomography. RNA transcripts were the template for amplifying TCR beta CDR3 regions. Using the HTBI primer set, a first-round RT-PCR was run on the TCR CDR3. TCRdb called the multiplex PCR reads again in MiXCR, with one record for every CDR3 protein. The table includes about 340,000 distinct CDR3 sequences, around a sixth detected once.

The TCR sequence derives from a woman aged 45-65 years with Graves' hyperthyroidism. The chain combines TRBV15 with TRBJ2-7; D unclear. The sample taken for sequencing was blood. Here the CDR3 DNA reads TGTGCCACCAGCAGAGACAGCTACGAGCAGTACTTC. It codes for CATSRDSYEQYF.